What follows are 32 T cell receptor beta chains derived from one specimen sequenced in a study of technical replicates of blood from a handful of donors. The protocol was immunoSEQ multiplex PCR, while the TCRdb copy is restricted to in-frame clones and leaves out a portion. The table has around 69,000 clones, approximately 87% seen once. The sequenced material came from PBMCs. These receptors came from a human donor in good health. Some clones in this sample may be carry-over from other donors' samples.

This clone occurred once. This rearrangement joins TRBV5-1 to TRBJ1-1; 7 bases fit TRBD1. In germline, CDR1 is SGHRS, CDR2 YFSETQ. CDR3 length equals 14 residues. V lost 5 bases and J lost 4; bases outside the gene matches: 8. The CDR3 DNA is TGCGCCAGCAGTAGGACAGGTGTATCCACTGAAGCTTTCTTT. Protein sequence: CASSRTGVSTEAFF.

This CDR3 reads CAGGPSGANVLTF. CDR3 DNA: TGTGCCGGCGGCCCCTCTGGGGCCAACGTCCTGACTTTC. This chain links TRBV19 with TRBJ2-6; D call uncertain. Germline assignment: CDR1 LNHDA and CDR2 SQIVND (reference sequence). V dropped 11 bases and J dropped 0 bases, with 8 bases sitting between them. The CDR3 is made up of 13 amino acids.

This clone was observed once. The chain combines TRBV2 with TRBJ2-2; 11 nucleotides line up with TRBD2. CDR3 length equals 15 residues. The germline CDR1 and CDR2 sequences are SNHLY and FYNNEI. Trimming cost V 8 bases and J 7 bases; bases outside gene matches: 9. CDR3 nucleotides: TGTGCCAGCGGCGAACTAGCGGGAGCTGGCGGGGAGCTGTTTTTT. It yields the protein CASGELAGAGGELFF.

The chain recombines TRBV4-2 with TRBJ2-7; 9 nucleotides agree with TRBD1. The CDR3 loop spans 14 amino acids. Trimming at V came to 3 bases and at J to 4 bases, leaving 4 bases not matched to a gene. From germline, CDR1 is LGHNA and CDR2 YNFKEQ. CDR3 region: CASSQEDRGYEQYF. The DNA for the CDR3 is TGTGCCAGCAGCCAGGAGGACAGGGGATACGAGCAGTACTTC.

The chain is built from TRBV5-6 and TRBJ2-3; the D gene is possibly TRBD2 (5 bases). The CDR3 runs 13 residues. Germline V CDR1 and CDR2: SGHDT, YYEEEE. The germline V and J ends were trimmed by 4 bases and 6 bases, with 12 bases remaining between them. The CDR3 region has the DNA TGTGCCAGCAGCGACACTAGATCCGATACGCAGTATTTT. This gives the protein CASSDTRSDTQYF. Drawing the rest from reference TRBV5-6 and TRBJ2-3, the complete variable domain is DAGVTQSPTHLIKTRGQQVTLRCSPKSGHDTVSWYQQALGQGPQFIFQYYEEEERQRGNFPDRFSGHQFPNYSSELNVNALLLGDSALYLCASSDTRSDTQYFGPGTRLTVL.

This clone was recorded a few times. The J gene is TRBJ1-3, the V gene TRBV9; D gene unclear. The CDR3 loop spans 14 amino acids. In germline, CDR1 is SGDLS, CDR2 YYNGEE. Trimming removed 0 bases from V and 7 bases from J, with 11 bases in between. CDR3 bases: TGTGCCAGCAGCGTAGGGGCCAGTCGGAACACCATATATTTT. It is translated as CASSVGASRNTIYF.

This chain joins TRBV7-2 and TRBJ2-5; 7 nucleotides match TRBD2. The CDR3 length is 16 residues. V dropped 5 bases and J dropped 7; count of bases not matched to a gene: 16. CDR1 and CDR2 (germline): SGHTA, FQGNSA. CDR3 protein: CASSPNSGNGWGTQYF. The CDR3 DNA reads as TGTGCCAGCAGCCCAAACAGCGGGAACGGATGGGGGACCCAGTACTTC. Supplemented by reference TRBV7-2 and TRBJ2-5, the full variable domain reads GAGVSQSPSNKVTEKGKDVELRCDPISGHTALYWYRQSLGQGLEFLIYFQGNSAPDKSGLPSDRFSAERTGGSVSTLTIQRTQQEDSAVYLCASSPNSGNGWGTQYFGPGTRLLVL.

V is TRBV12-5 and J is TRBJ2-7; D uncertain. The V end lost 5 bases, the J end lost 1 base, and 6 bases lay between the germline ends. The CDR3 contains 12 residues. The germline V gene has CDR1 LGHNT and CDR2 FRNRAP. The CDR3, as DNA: TGTGCTAGTGGTATCAGTTCCTACGAGCAGTACTTC. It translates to CASGISSYEQYF.

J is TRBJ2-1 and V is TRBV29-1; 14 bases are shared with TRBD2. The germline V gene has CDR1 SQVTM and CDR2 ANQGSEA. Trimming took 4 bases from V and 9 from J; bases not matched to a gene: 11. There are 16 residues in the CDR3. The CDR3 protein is CSVAAGTSGRAGEQFF. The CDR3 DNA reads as TGCAGCGTTGCAGCGGGGACTAGCGGGAGAGCGGGTGAGCAGTTCTTC.

CDR3 sequence (DNA): TGTGCCAGCAGTGAGCGGACAGGGGATGGTCAGCCCCAGCATTTT. It encodes CASSERTGDGQPQHF. The chain joins TRBV2 to TRBJ1-5, with 9 bases aligning to TRBD1. This CDR3 contains 15 residues. In germline, CDR1 is SNHLY, CDR2 FYNNEI. With 3 bases clipped from V and 6 bases from J, the junction kept 6 bases outside the gene matches.

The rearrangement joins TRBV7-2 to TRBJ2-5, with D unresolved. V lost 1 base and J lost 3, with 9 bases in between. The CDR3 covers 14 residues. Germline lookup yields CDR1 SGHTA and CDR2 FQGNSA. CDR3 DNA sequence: TGTGCCAGCAGCTTAGTATTCGGAGAAGAGACCCAGTACTTC. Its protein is CASSLVFGEETQYF. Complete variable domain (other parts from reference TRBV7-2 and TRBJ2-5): GAGVSQSPSNKVTEKGKDVELRCDPISGHTALYWYRQSLGQGLEFLIYFQGNSAPDKSGLPSDRFSAERTGGSVSTLTIQRTQQEDSAVYLCASSLVFGEETQYFGPGTRLLVL.

The CDR3 sequence is CASSYSPGQGGNEQFF. In nucleotides, the CDR3 is TGTGCCAGCAGTTACTCCCCGGGACAGGGGGGCAATGAGCAGTTCTTC. The rearrangement joins TRBV6-5 to TRBJ2-1, with 11 bases that match TRBD1. Germline V lookup: CDR1 MNHEY, CDR2 SVGAGI. After removal of 0 bases from V and 6 bases from J, the junction contained 4 bases not matched to a gene. This CDR3 region has 16 residues.

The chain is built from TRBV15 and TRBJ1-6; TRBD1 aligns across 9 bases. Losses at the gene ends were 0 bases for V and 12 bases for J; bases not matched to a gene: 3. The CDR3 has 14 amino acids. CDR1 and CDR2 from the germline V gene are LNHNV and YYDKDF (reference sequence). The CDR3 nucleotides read TGTGCCACCAGCAGAGAAGGACAGGGGCGACCCCTCCACTTT. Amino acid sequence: CATSREGQGRPLHF.

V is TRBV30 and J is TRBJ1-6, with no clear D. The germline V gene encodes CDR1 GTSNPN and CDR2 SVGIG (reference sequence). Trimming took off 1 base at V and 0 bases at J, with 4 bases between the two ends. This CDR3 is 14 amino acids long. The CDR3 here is CAWSAVSYNSPLHF. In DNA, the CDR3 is TGTGCCTGGAGTGCTGTCTCCTATAATTCACCCCTCCACTTT.

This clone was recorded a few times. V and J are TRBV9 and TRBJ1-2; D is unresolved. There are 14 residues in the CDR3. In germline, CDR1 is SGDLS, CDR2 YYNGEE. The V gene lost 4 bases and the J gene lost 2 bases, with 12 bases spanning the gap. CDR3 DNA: TGTGCCAGCAGCTCCCGGACTCTAAACTATGGCTACACCTTC. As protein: CASSSRTLNYGYTF. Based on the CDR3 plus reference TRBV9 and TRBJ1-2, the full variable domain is DSGVTQTPKHLITATGQRVTLRCSPRSGDLSVYWYQQSLDQGLQFLIQYYNGEERAKGNILERFSAQQFPDLHSELNLSSLELGDSALYFCASSSRTLNYGYTFGSGTRLTVV.

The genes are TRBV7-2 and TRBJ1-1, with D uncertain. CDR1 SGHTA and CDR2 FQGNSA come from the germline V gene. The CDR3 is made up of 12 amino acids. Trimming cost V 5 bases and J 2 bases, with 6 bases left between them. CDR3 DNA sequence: TGTGCCAGCAGCCAGTCTAACACTGAAGCTTTCTTT. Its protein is CASSQSNTEAFF.

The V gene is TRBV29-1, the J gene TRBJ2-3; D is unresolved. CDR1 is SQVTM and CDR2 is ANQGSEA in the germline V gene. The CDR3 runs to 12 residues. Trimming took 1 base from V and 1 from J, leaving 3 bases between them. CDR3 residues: CSVEGGTDTQYF. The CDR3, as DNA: TGCAGCGTTGAAGGCGGCACAGATACGCAGTATTTT.

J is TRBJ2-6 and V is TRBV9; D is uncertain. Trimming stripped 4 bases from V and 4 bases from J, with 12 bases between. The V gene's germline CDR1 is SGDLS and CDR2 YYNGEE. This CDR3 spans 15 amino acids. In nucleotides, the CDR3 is TGTGCCAGCAGCAAACCTCAGTCCGGGGCCAACGTCCTGACTTTC. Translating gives CASSKPQSGANVLTF.

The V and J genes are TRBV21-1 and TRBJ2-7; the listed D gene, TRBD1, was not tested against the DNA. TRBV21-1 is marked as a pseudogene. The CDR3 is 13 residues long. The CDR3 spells CATLKTGSYEQYF. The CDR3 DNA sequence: TGTGCCACCCTGAAAACAGGGTCCTACGAGCAGTACTTC.

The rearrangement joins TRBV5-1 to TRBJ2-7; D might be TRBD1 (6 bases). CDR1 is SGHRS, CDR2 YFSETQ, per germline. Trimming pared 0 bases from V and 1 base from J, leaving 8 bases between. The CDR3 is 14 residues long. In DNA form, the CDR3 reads TGCGCCAGCAGCTTGGGGGGGACATCCTACGAGCAGTACTTC. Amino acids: CASSLGGTSYEQYF.

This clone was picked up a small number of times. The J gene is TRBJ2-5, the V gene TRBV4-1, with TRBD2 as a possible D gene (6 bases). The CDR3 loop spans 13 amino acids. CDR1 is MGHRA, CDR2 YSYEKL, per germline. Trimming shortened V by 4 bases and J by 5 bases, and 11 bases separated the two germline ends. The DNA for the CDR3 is TGCGCCAGCAGCCGACTAGGAGGGGAGACCCAGTACTTC. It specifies CASSRLGGETQYF.

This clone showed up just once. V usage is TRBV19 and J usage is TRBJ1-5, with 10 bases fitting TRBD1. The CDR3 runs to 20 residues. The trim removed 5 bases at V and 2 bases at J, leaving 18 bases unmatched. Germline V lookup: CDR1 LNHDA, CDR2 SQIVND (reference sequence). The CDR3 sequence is CASSLTRTQGQGFRNQPQHF. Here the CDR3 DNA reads TGTGCCAGTAGTCTTACCCGCACGCAGGGACAGGGGTTTCGCAATCAGCCCCAGCATTTT.

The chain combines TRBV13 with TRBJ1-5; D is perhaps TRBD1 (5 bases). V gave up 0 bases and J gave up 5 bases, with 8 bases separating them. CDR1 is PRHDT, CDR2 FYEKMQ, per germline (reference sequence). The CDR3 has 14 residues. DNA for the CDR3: TGTGCCAGCAGCTTAGGCCTAGGGGATCAGCCCCAGCATTTT. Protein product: CASSLGLGDQPQHF. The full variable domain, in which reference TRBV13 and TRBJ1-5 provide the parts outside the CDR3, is AAGVIQSPRHLIKEKRETATLKCYPIPRHDTVYWYQQGPGQDPQFLISFYEKMQSDKGSIPDRFSAQQFSDYHSELNMSSLELGDSALYFCASSLGLGDQPQHFGDGTRLSIL.

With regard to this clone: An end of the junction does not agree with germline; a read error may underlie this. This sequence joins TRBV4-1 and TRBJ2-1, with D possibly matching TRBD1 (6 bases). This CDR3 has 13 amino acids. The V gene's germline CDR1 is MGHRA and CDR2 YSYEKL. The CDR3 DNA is TGCGCCAGCAGCCAATACGTAACAGGGAAGAGAGTCTTC. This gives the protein CASSQYVTGKRVF.

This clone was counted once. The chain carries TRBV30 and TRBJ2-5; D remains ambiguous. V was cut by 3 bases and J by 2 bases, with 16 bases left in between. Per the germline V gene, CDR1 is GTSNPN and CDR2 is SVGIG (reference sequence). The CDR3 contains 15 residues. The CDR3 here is CAWSLKRGSQETQYF. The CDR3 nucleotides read TGTGCCTGGAGCCTAAAGCGAGGTTCACAAGAGACCCAGTACTTC.

The CDR3 DNA is TGTGCCAGCAGCCCCTCAGGCGCGGGTATTCGACGTGGGCAGTTCTTC. This gives the protein CASSPSGAGIRRGQFF. The chain links TRBV5-4 to TRBJ2-1; possibly TRBD2 for D (5 bases). With 4 bases removed from V and 12 bases from J, the gap between germline ends came to 26 bases. CDR3 size: 16 residues. Germline V gene sequence: CDR1 SGHNT, CDR2 YYREEE (reference sequence). The variable domain in full, with the rest retrieved from reference TRBV5-4 and TRBJ2-1, is ETGVTQSPTHLIKTRGQQVTLRCSSQSGHNTVSWYQQALGQGPQFIFQYYREEENGRGNFPPRFSGLQFPNYSSELNVNALELDDSALYLCASSPSGAGIRRGQFFGPGTRLTVL.

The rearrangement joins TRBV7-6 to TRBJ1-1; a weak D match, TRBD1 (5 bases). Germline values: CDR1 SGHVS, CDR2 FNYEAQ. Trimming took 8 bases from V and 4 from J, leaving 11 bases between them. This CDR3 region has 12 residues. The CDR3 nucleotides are TGTGCCAGCGGGGCCGGCGGCACTGAAGCTTTCTTT. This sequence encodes CASGAGGTEAFF.

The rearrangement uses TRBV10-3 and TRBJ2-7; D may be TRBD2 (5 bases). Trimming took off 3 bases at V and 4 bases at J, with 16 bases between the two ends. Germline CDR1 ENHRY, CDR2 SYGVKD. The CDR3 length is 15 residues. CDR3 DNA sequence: TGTGCCATCAGTGACCCTCTTGGGAGTAGTTACGAGCAGTACTTC. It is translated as CAISDPLGSSYEQYF.

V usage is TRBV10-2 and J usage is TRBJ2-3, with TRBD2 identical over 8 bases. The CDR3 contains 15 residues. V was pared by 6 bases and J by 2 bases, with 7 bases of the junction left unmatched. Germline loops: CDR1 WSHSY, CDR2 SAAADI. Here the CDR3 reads CASRGAGGHTDTQYF. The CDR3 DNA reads TGCGCCAGCAGGGGGGCGGGAGGCCACACAGATACGCAGTATTTT.

CDR3 loop: CSAAGAYEQYF. CDR3 coding DNA: TGCAGCGCCGCAGGGGCCTACGAGCAGTACTTC. The genes are TRBV29-1 and TRBJ2-7, with a possible D match to TRBD1 (6 bases). Germline lookup yields CDR1 SQVTM and CDR2 ANQGSEA. Trimming left V 7 bases short and J 2 bases short, with 9 bases between. The CDR3 is 11 amino acids.

The CDR3 spells CASSLYRGGEAFF. The CDR3 DNA reads TGTGCCAGCAGCTTATACAGGGGCGGTGAAGCTTTCTTT. The V and J genes are TRBV5-6 and TRBJ1-1; 7 bases are shared with TRBD1. Germline V CDR1 and CDR2: SGHDT, YYEEEE. The CDR3 is 13 amino acids. Trimming at V came to 2 bases and at J to 7 bases, leaving 5 bases not matched to a gene.

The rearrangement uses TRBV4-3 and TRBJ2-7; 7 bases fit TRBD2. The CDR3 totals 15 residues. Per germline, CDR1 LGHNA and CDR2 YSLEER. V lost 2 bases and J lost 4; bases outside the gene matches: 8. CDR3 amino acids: CASSQQAGVVYEQYF. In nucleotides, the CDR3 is TGCGCCAGCAGCCAACAGGCGGGAGTGGTATACGAGCAGTACTTC.